This is a list of T cell receptor beta chains from one sample in a study of neurological immune-mediated disorders. TCRdb independently ran MiXCR on the 5' RACE reads; one entry per CDR3 protein. The profile covers some 54,000 distinct CDR3 sequences, with approximately 11% appearing a single time and 6% to 8.5% taken by the ten largest. Source material: PBMCs. The receptor source for this set is a male donor with HTLV-1-associated myelopathy (HAM/TSP). Each CDR3 is given with its conserved first and last residue. The D gene is left open where the match is weak. Clone size appears in some rows only: once, few, many, or a class for an expanded clone.

D gene: TRBD2; clone size: many; J gene: TRBJ2-7; V gene: TRBV7-3; CDR3 protein: CASSPGGSYEQYF; CDR3 DNA: TGTGCCAGCAGCCCGGGGGGGTCCTACGAGCAGTACTTC
D gene: -; clone size: many; J gene: TRBJ2-2; V gene: TRBV5-1; CDR3 protein: CASSYSGVTGELFF; CDR3 DNA: TGCGCCAGCAGTTACTCAGGGGTCACCGGGGAGCTGTTTTTT
D gene: -; clone size: many; J gene: TRBJ2-3; V gene: TRBV5-1; CDR3 protein: CASSLPGIGGGSTDTQYF; CDR3 DNA: TGCGCCAGCAGCCTACCCGGGATAGGAGGCGGTAGCACAGATACGCAGTATTTT
D gene: TRBD1; clone size: many; J gene: TRBJ2-7; V gene: TRBV28; CDR3 protein: CASSWTGQGISEQYF; CDR3 DNA: TGTGCCAGCAGTTGGACGGGACAGGGGATCTCCGAGCAGTACTTC
D gene: -; clone size: many; J gene: TRBJ1-2; V gene: TRBV5-1; CDR3 protein: CASSLGTGYGYTF; CDR3 DNA: TGCGCCAGCAGCTTGGGTACAGGCTATGGCTACACCTTC
D gene: TRBD1; clone size: many; J gene: TRBJ2-7; V gene: TRBV20-1; CDR3 protein: CSARDFRGPRNYEQYF; CDR3 DNA: TGCAGTGCTAGAGATTTCAGGGGGCCACGGAACTACGAGCAGTACTTC
D gene: -; clone size: many; J gene: TRBJ2-1; V gene: TRBV5-1; CDR3 protein: CASSLAGLANEQFF; CDR3 DNA: TGCGCCAGCAGCTTGGCTGGGTTAGCCAATGAGCAGTTCTTC
D gene: -; clone size: -; J gene: TRBJ2-5; V gene: TRBV7-7; CDR3 protein: CASSLSPGSGVGETQYF; CDR3 DNA: TGTGCTAGCAGCTTATCACCGGGATCAGGGGTTGGGGAGACCCAGTACTTC
D gene: -; clone size: many; J gene: TRBJ2-3; V gene: TRBV5-1; CDR3 protein: CASSLVYDSTQYF; CDR3 DNA: TGCGCCAGCAGCTTGGTATACGATTCTACGCAGTATTTT
D gene: -; clone size: many; J gene: TRBJ2-3; V gene: TRBV5-5; CDR3 protein: CASSPGPVSTDTQYF; CDR3 DNA: TGTGCCAGCAGCCCAGGGCCGGTTAGCACAGATACGCAGTATTTT
D gene: -; clone size: many; J gene: TRBJ2-1; V gene: TRBV7-2; CDR3 protein: CASSLGASIDEQFF; CDR3 DNA: TGTGCCAGCAGCTTAGGGGCTAGTATCGATGAGCAGTTCTTC
D gene: -; clone size: many; J gene: TRBJ2-7; V gene: TRBV27; CDR3 protein: CASSSQGRGSYEQYF; CDR3 DNA: TGTGCCAGCAGCTCCCAGGGGAGGGGTTCCTACGAGCAGTACTTC
D gene: -; clone size: many; J gene: TRBJ1-5; V gene: TRBV20-1; CDR3 protein: CSARVSGANQPQHF; CDR3 DNA: TGCAGTGCTAGAGTGAGTGGGGCGAATCAGCCCCAGCATTTT
D gene: TRBD2; clone size: once; J gene: TRBJ2-5; V gene: TRBV20-1; CDR3 protein: CSAGRLAGVQETQYF; CDR3 DNA: TGCAGTGCTGGACGACTAGCGGGTGTCCAAGAGACCCAGTACTTC
D gene: TRBD1; clone size: many; J gene: TRBJ2-1; V gene: TRBV5-1; CDR3 protein: CASSLGDRGRQFF; CDR3 DNA: TGCGCCAGCAGCTTGGGGGACAGGGGGCGGCAGTTCTTC
D gene: TRBD1; clone size: many; J gene: TRBJ2-7; V gene: TRBV7-9; CDR3 protein: CASSLVGTGYEQYF; CDR3 DNA: TGTGCCAGCAGCTTAGTTGGGACAGGGTACGAGCAGTACTTC
D gene: -; clone size: many; J gene: TRBJ1-3; V gene: TRBV6-2/TRBV6-3; CDR3 protein: CASSTSTRQRGNTIYF; CDR3 DNA: TGTGCCAGCAGCACTTCTACCCGACAGCGAGGAAACACCATATATTTT
D gene: -; clone size: -; J gene: TRBJ2-7; V gene: TRBV3-1; CDR3 protein: CANSQEGTGTYEQYF; CDR3 DNA: TGTGCCAACAGCCAAGAAGGGACGGGAACCTACGAGCAGTACTTC
D gene: TRBD1; clone size: many; J gene: TRBJ2-1; V gene: TRBV5-1; CDR3 protein: CASSPGQGGGVSGSFF; CDR3 DNA: TGCGCCAGCAGCCCGGGACAGGGCGGAGGGGTGTCAGGTTCGTTCTTC
D gene: -; clone size: many; J gene: TRBJ1-1; V gene: TRBV27; CDR3 protein: CASSLEGGWGLNTEAFF; CDR3 DNA: TGTGCCAGCAGTTTAGAGGGAGGTTGGGGTCTGAACACTGAAGCTTTCTTT
D gene: TRBD1; clone size: many; J gene: TRBJ1-1; V gene: TRBV5-1; CDR3 protein: CASTTGAGWTEAFF; CDR3 DNA: TGCGCCAGTACGACAGGGGCAGGTTGGACTGAAGCTTTCTTT
D gene: -; clone size: many; J gene: TRBJ2-5; V gene: TRBV5-1; CDR3 protein: CASSAAGTRDETQYF; CDR3 DNA: TGCGCCAGCAGCGCCGCAGGGACGCGGGATGAGACCCAGTACTTC
D gene: -; clone size: many; J gene: TRBJ1-5; V gene: TRBV12-3/TRBV12-4; CDR3 protein: CASSLVRGQPQHF; CDR3 DNA: TGTGCCAGCAGTTTAGTCCGGGGTCAGCCCCAGCATTTT
D gene: TRBD1; clone size: many; J gene: TRBJ2-5; V gene: TRBV7-2; CDR3 protein: CASSVGEGAWGETQYF; CDR3 DNA: TGTGCCAGCAGCGTAGGCGAGGGGGCCTGGGGAGAGACCCAGTACTTC
D gene: TRBD2; clone size: many; J gene: TRBJ2-1; V gene: TRBV12-3/TRBV12-4; CDR3 protein: CASSLPGTSGLLEQFF; CDR3 DNA: TGTGCCAGCAGTTTACCAGGGACTAGCGGACTACTAGAGCAGTTCTTC